The 32 T cell receptor beta chains below come from one sample, sequenced in a study of blood T cells in healthy people across ages. A second PCR of about 6 to 12 cycles used a sample-barcoded 5' primer and a J-beta primer mix. Each CDR3 protein gets one entry after TCRdb re-called the 5' RACE reads with MiXCR. The sample has about 650,000 distinct CDR3 sequences, 40% to 65% seen once. The sequencing sample was made of blood. The receptors were sampled from a woman older than 75 in good health.

This clonotype has at least ten counts. This chain connects TRBV6-1 to TRBJ2-7; TRBD1 aligns across 7 bases. The CDR3 sequence is 15 residues long. The J segment lost 3 bases and the V segment lost 5 bases, leaving 10 bases of the junction unmatched. Germline loops: CDR1 MNHNS, CDR2 SASEGT. The CDR3 DNA reads as TGTGCCAGCAGTCGCCCAGGGGACAGCCACTACGAGCAGTACTTC. This encodes CASSRPGDSHYEQYF.

As for this clonotype: One end of the junction is discordant with germline, which a read error may explain. The J gene is TRBJ2-7, the V gene TRBV4-2; D is undetermined. Germline assignment: CDR1 LGHNA and CDR2 YNFKEQ. The CDR3 is 14 amino acids. This CDR3 is CASSQTSIGYGQYF. CDR3 coding DNA: TGTGCCAGCAGCCAAACGTCGATCGGTTACGGGCAGTACTTC.

In this sample, this clonotype turned up many times. The rearrangement uses TRBV28 and TRBJ1-2; possible D gene TRBD1, 6 bases. This CDR3 has 13 amino acids. Trimming left V 10 bases short and J 2 bases short, with 14 bases between. Germline V gene data show CDR1 as MDHEN and CDR2 as SYDVKM. The DNA for the CDR3 is TGTGCCACCCTAATGACAGGAAACTATGGCTACACCTTC. Translated: CATLMTGNYGYTF.

At least ten counts were recorded for this clonotype. V usage is TRBV3-1 and J usage is TRBJ1-2, with D uncertain. V was trimmed by 0 bases and J by 8 bases, leaving 16 bases between them. The germline V gene encodes CDR1 LGHDT and CDR2 YNNKEL (reference sequence). The CDR3 sequence is 15 residues long. This CDR3 reads CASSQDLTWADGYTF. Here the CDR3 DNA reads TGTGCCAGCAGCCAAGACCTTACATGGGCGGACGGCTACACCTTC.

This clonotype was seen a handful of times. CDR3 region: CASSFGEYNEQFF. The CDR3 DNA reads as TGTGCCAGCAGCTTCGGGGAGTACAATGAGCAGTTCTTC. This rearrangement joins TRBV7-9 to TRBJ2-1, with D tentatively TRBD2 (5 bases). Germline assignment: CDR1 SEHNR and CDR2 FQNEAQ (reference sequence). The CDR3 sequence is 13 residues long. Trimming left V 3 bases short and J 4 bases short, with 7 bases between.

This clonotype turned up a few times. This chain joins TRBV7-8 and TRBJ1-1; no reliable D call. The CDR3 totals 13 residues. V shed 1 base and J shed 4 bases, with 7 bases lying between them. Germline assignment: CDR1 SGHVS and CDR2 FQNEAQ. In DNA, the CDR3 is TGTGCCAGCAGCTTAGGGATTACCACTGAAGCTTTCTTT. Its protein is CASSLGITTEAFF.

Note on this clonotype: A read error may explain this, as a much larger clone is one base away. The chain combines TRBV4-2 with TRBJ2-1; perhaps TRBD1 as D (5 bases). The CDR3 sequence is 16 residues long. The V end lost 3 bases, the J end lost 6 bases, and 18 bases lay between the germline ends. Germline V gene data show CDR1 as LGHNA and CDR2 as YNFKEQ. CDR3 region: CASSHGRGMASNEQFF. CDR3 bases: TGTGCCAGCAGCCACGGAAGGGGCATGGCCAGCAATGAGCAGTTCTTC.

In its sample, this clonotype was seen many times. The chain employs TRBV29-1 and TRBJ2-1; tentatively, D is TRBD2 (7 bases). Germline assignment: CDR1 SQVTM and CDR2 ANQGSEA. V lost 7 bases and J lost 14, with 24 bases in between. There are 13 residues in the CDR3. CDR3 sequence: CSGQRGGEEGKFF. DNA of the CDR3: TGCAGCGGCCAAAGAGGGGGGGAAGAGGGAAAGTTCTTC.

The V call is TRBV12-3 or TRBV12-4, the J call TRBJ1-2; D is unresolved. The germline V and J ends were trimmed by 5 bases and 8 bases, with 15 bases remaining between them. The length of the CDR3 is 13 residues. Here the CDR3 DNA reads TGTGCCAGCAGTCTATCAAATCCGGAGGGCTACACCTTC. Protein: CASSLSNPEGYTF.

As for this clonotype: Being one base from a much bigger clone, this may be a read error. CDR3 sequence: CSASASGSLYNEQYF. The CDR3 region has the DNA TGCAGTGCTAGCGCTAGCGGGAGCCTTTACAATGAGCAGTACTTC. This chain joins TRBV20-1 and TRBJ2-5, with 10 bases identical to TRBD2. There are 15 residues in the CDR3. CDR1 DFQATT and CDR2 SNEGSKA come from the germline V gene (reference sequence). The trim removed 3 bases at V and 11 bases at J, leaving 15 bases unmatched.

The CDR3 DNA reads as TGTGCCAGCACGACTAGAGGTAGCGGGGGGGACTTCACAGATACGCAGTATTTT. Its protein is CASTTRGSGGDFTDTQYF. The chain couples TRBV7-3 to TRBJ2-3, with 11 bases lining up with TRBD2. The length of the CDR3 is 18 residues. With V trimmed by 7 bases and J by 2 bases, 14 bases remained unmatched. Germline lookup yields CDR1 SGHTA and CDR2 FQGTGA.

The rearrangement joins TRBV30 to TRBJ2-7; a possible D gene is TRBD2 (5 bases). This CDR3 is 12 amino acids long. Germline assignment: CDR1 GTSNPN and CDR2 SVGIG (reference sequence). Deletions cut 2 bases from V and 3 bases from J, with 8 bases between. The CDR3 loop reads CAWSRGIYEQYF. The CDR3 nucleotides read TGTGCCTGGAGTAGAGGGATCTACGAGCAGTACTTC.

This clonotype showed up many times. V is TRBV12-3 or TRBV12-4 and J is TRBJ2-2, with 7 bases matching TRBD1. J lost 0 bases, V lost 5 bases, and 9 bases had no gene match. This CDR3 region has 17 residues. The CDR3 loop reads CASSRDSTRSNTGELFF. Written as DNA, the CDR3 is TGTGCCAGCAGTCGGGACAGTACTCGCTCGAACACCGGGGAGCTGTTTTTT.

For this clonotype: A single base separates this from a much larger clone, so it may be a read error. V usage is TRBV12-3 or TRBV12-4 and J usage is TRBJ2-1; D is undetermined. The CDR3 length is 13 residues. Trimming removed 3 bases from V and 10 bases from J, with 13 bases in between. CDR3 in amino acids: CASSFDGTYEQFF. For the CDR3, the DNA is TGTGCCAGCAGTTTCGACGGAACCTACGAGCAGTTCTTC.

The chain combines TRBV20-1 with TRBJ1-2; 7 positions match TRBD1. CDR3 length: 13 residues. V was pared by 6 bases and J by 4 bases, with 8 bases of the junction left unmatched. Germline CDR1 DFQATT, CDR2 SNEGSKA (reference sequence). In nucleotides, the CDR3 is TGCAGTGCCCGGACAGGTTTTGGCTATGGCTACACCTTC. This codes for CSARTGFGYGYTF.

Note on this clonotype: This sequence may be a read error, since a much larger clone differs from it by one base. The chain recombines TRBV27 with TRBJ2-1; TRBD2 aligns across 7 bases. Germline loops: CDR1 MNHEY, CDR2 SMNVEV (reference sequence). The CDR3 is 16 amino acids. Losses at the gene ends were 2 bases for V and 8 bases for J; bases not matched to a gene: 12. CDR3 DNA sequence: TGTGCCAGCAGTTTAGCGGCACTAGCGTTATACGATGAGCAGTTCTTC. Encoded protein: CASSLAALALYDEQFF.

The V and J genes are TRBV9 and TRBJ1-3; D unclear. Germline-derived CDR1 and CDR2 are SGDLS and YYNGEE. The CDR3 is 14 residues long. The V end was cut by 3 bases, the J end by 1 base, with 8 bases between. DNA for the CDR3: TGTGCCAGCAGCGCCCTCGGATCTGGAAACACCATATATTTT. Residues: CASSALGSGNTIYF.

The chain combines TRBV7-9 with TRBJ2-3; 9 bases align to TRBD2. Germline lookup yields CDR1 SEHNR and CDR2 FQNEAQ (reference sequence). V was pared by 3 bases and J by 2 bases, with 6 bases of the junction left unmatched. CDR3 length equals 16 residues. This CDR3 reads CASSLASGESTDTQYF. DNA for the CDR3: TGTGCCAGCAGCTTGGCTAGCGGGGAGTCCACAGATACGCAGTATTTT.

This clonotype was seen at least ten times. CDR3 bases: TGCGCCAGCAGCCAAGGCTGGGGTTCCTACAATGAGCAGTTCTTC. This gives the protein CASSQGWGSYNEQFF. The chain carries TRBV4-1 and TRBJ2-1; no reliable D call. Trimming took off 1 base at V and 1 base at J, with 8 bases between the two ends. The germline V gene has CDR1 MGHRA and CDR2 YSYEKL. The CDR3 has 15 amino acids.

The chain recombines TRBV5-1 with TRBJ2-3; D is undetermined. This CDR3 is 15 amino acids long. Trimming shortened V by 6 bases and J by 2 bases, and 16 bases separated the two germline ends. Germline values: CDR1 SGHRS, CDR2 YFSETQ. CDR3 region: CASNVQNLNTDTQYF. The CDR3 nucleotides read TGCGCCAGCAACGTGCAGAACTTAAACACAGATACGCAGTATTTT.

CDR3: CAITPGGTDTQYF. In nucleotides, the CDR3 is TGTGCCATCACTCCAGGGGGCACAGATACGCAGTATTTT. The chain recombines TRBV10-3 with TRBJ2-3; D is perhaps TRBD1 (6 bases). The V gene lost 7 bases and the J gene lost 1 base, with 9 bases spanning the gap. Germline CDR1 and CDR2: ENHRY and SYGVKD. This CDR3 has 13 amino acids.

V usage is TRBV29-1 and J usage is TRBJ2-7; D gene unclear. V dropped 2 bases and J dropped 3 bases, with 11 bases sitting between them. CDR1 and CDR2 (germline): SQVTM, ANQGSEA. This CDR3 contains 13 residues. As DNA, the CDR3 is TGCAGCGTTGAACAGGCAGAAAACTACGAGCAGTACTTC. Amino acids: CSVEQAENYEQYF.

V gene TRBV4-1 combines with J gene TRBJ2-1; the match to TRBD2 covers 12 bases. This CDR3 has 15 amino acids. Trimming at V came to 4 bases and at J to 5 bases, leaving 3 bases not matched to a gene. The germline CDR1 and CDR2 sequences are MGHRA and YSYEKL. This CDR3 is CASSPLAGGHNEQFF. Written as DNA, the CDR3 is TGCGCCAGCAGCCCACTAGCGGGGGGACACAATGAGCAGTTCTTC.

This clonotype was observed many times. The V call is TRBV29-1, the J call TRBJ2-1, with 7 bases aligning to TRBD1. Losses at the gene ends were 7 bases for V and 0 bases for J; bases not matched to a gene: 3. The germline V gene has CDR1 SQVTM and CDR2 ANQGSEA. This CDR3 comprises 13 residues. The CDR3 region has the DNA TGCAGCGGTTACAGGGGCTCCTACAATGAGCAGTTCTTC. Translated: CSGYRGSYNEQFF.

The chain employs TRBV30 and TRBJ2-5; no firm D call. Trimming took off 1 base at V and 4 bases at J, with 1 base between the two ends. CDR3 length: 10 residues. Germline V CDR1 and CDR2: GTSNPN, SVGIG (reference sequence). The CDR3 protein is CAWSGETQYF. The DNA for the CDR3 is TGTGCCTGGAGTGGAGAGACCCAGTACTTC. Drawing the rest from reference TRBV30 and TRBJ2-5, the complete variable domain is SQTIHQWPATLVQPVGSPLSLECTVEGTSNPNLYWYRQAAGRGLQLLFYSVGIGQISSEVPQNLSASRPQDRQFILSSKKLLLSDSGFYLCAWSGETQYFGPGTRLLVL.

The chain has TRBV6-1 and TRBJ1-5; the D gene is possibly TRBD1 (5 bases). The V gene's germline CDR1 is MNHNS and CDR2 SASEGT. V lost 7 bases and J 12 bases, leaving 19 bases between the germline ends. The CDR3 has 13 amino acids. The CDR3 is CASTPGPPTGQHF. The CDR3 nucleotides are TGTGCCAGCACCCCGGGCCCACCAACAGGCCAGCATTTT.

This chain joins TRBV7-2 and TRBJ2-3, with 12 positions matching TRBD2. The CDR3 has 17 amino acids. The junction had 7 bases not matched to a gene; V was cut back by 3 bases and J by 3 bases. Germline CDR1 reads SGHTA; CDR2 reads FQGNSA. The chain's CDR3 is CASSFSTLAGGTDTQYF. Here the CDR3 DNA reads TGTGCCAGCAGCTTCAGCACCCTAGCGGGGGGGACAGATACGCAGTATTTT.

Concerning this clonotype itself: Its ends do not fully match the called genes, so a read error is possible. This chain joins TRBV24-1 and TRBJ2-5; a weak D match, TRBD2 (5 bases). Per germline, CDR1 KGHDR and CDR2 SFDVKD. The CDR3 has 14 residues. CDR3 in DNA: TGTGCCACTAGTGATCCCGGGGTAGGAGAGACCCAGTACTTC. This encodes CATSDPGVGETQYF.

The chain joins TRBV27 to TRBJ2-5; 10 nucleotides align to TRBD2. Germline values: CDR1 MNHEY, CDR2 SMNVEV (reference sequence). CDR3 length: 15 amino acids. Trimming at V came to 3 bases and at J to 4 bases, leaving 5 bases not matched to a gene. CDR3 sequence: CASSFSGGSPETQYF. The CDR3 nucleotides read TGTGCCAGCAGTTTTAGCGGGGGGTCCCCAGAGACCCAGTACTTC.

V is TRBV4-2 and J is TRBJ2-1, with D possibly matching TRBD1 (5 bases). The CDR3 contains 17 residues. The germline gives CDR1 LGHNA, CDR2 YNFKEQ. V was clipped by 0 bases and J by 0 bases, with 12 bases between them. CDR3 loop: CASSQDRGFSSYNEQFF. The CDR3 DNA follows: TGTGCCAGCAGCCAAGATAGGGGCTTTAGCTCCTACAATGAGCAGTTCTTC.

J is TRBJ2-7 and V is TRBV2; TRBD2 aligns across 11 bases. J gave up 2 bases and V 6 bases, and 6 bases lay outside the gene matches. The CDR3 contains 15 residues. Germline V CDR1 and CDR2: SNHLY, FYNNEI. The CDR3 loop is CASRPSGGTTYEQYF. In nucleotides, the CDR3 is TGTGCCAGCAGGCCTAGCGGGGGGACGACCTACGAGCAGTACTTC. Full variable domain (rest looked up from reference TRBV2 and TRBJ2-7): EPEVTQTPSHQVTQMGQEVILRCVPISNHLYFYWYRQILGQKVEFLVSFYNNEISEKSEIFDDQFSVERPDGSNFTLKIRSTKLEDSAMYFCASRPSGGTTYEQYFGPGTRLTVT.

This clonotype was seen ten or more times. Here the CDR3 reads CASSYSGAHIDEQFF. The CDR3 nucleotides are TGTGCCAGCAGTTACTCAGGGGCACACATCGATGAGCAGTTCTTC. The chain combines TRBV6-6 with TRBJ2-1, with D perhaps TRBD1 (5 bases). V was pared by 0 bases and J by 8 bases, with 14 bases between. The CDR3 spans 15 residues. Germline assignment: CDR1 MNHNY and CDR2 SVGAGI (reference sequence).